This record looks at one T cell receptor beta chain sequence and its context. Its antigen is not identified. The data belong to a study of cytomegalovirus exposure and HLA in healthy donors. Study-level points and caveats: Most subjects' HLA-A and HLA-B alleles were reportedly predicted from TCR beta sequences.

Vbeta (60) and Jbeta (13) primers were used in the PCR. Libraries were prepared by immunoSEQ multiplex PCR; TCRdb keeps only in-frame clonotypes and omits some of them. Among roughly 200,000 clones listed, over 65% were seen once. Input material: PBMCs. The origin of this receptor is a man between 60 and 70 years old in good health and CMV-seronegative.

In DNA, the CDR3 is TGTGCCAGCAGCCTAGGGGGAGGGGTGGACAATGAGCAGTTCTTC. This gives the protein CASSLGGGVDNEQFF. The rearrangement joins TRBV28 to TRBJ2-1; tentative D call: TRBD2 (7 bases). The CDR3 spans 15 residues. Germline V gene data show CDR1 as MDHEN and CDR2 as SYDVKM. The germline V and J ends were trimmed by 6 bases and 5 bases, with 17 bases remaining between them. The full variable domain, with the rest looked up from reference TRBV28 and TRBJ2-1, is DVKVTQSSRYLVKRTGEKVFLECVQDMDHENMFWYRQDPGLGLRLIYFSYDVKMKEKGDIPEGYSVSREKKERFSLILESASTNQTSMYLCASSLGGGVDNEQFFGPGTRLTVL.